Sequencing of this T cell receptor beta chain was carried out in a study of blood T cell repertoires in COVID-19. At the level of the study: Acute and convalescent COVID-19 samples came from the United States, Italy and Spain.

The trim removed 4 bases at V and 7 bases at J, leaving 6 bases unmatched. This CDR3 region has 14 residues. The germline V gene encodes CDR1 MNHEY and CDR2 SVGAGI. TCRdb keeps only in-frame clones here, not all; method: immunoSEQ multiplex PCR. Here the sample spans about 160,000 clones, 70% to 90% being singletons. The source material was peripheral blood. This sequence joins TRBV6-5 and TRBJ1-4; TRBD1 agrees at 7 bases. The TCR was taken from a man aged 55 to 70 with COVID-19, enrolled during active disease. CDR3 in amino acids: CASSSDRVGEKLFF. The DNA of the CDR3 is TGTGCCAGCAGTTCAGACAGGGTTGGTGAAAAACTGTTTTTT.